Listed here are 4 T cell receptor beta chains from one sample, sequenced in a study of technical replicates of blood from a few donors. Only in-frame clones appear in the TCRdb table, and some are missing; sequencing was by immunoSEQ multiplex PCR. Here the sample spans roughly 62,000 clones, roughly 89% being singletons. Sequencing input: PBMCs. The receptors here all came from a human donor in good health. Some clones in this sample may be carry-over from other donors' samples.

This chain connects TRBV7-9 to TRBJ2-5, with unresolved D. The CDR3 has 11 residues. V lost 7 bases and J lost 2, with 5 bases in between. CDR1 is SEHNR and CDR2 is FQNEAQ in the germline V gene (reference sequence). CDR3 region: CASTRQETQYF. The CDR3 nucleotides are TGTGCCAGCACCCGGCAAGAGACCCAGTACTTC.

The chain joins TRBV5-1 to TRBJ1-4; 7 bases are a match to TRBD1. Germline-derived CDR1 and CDR2 are SGHRS and YFSETQ. The length of the CDR3 is 15 residues. V trimming: 7 bases; J trimming: 7 bases; junction bases outside the gene matches: 13. CDR3 in amino acids: CASGRSEQGVEKLFF. Written as DNA, the CDR3 is TGCGCCAGCGGGAGAAGTGAGCAGGGGGTTGAAAAACTGTTTTTT.

The chain has TRBV7-8 and TRBJ2-7; D is perhaps TRBD1 (7 bases). Per germline, CDR1 SGHVS and CDR2 FQNEAQ. This CDR3 is 15 amino acids long. V dropped 5 bases and J dropped 3 bases, with 17 bases sitting between them. The CDR3 protein is CASSQRQGGHYEQYF. CDR3 DNA: TGTGCCAGCAGCCAAAGACAGGGAGGCCACTACGAGCAGTACTTC.

The chain joins TRBV29-1 to TRBJ1-4, with D maybe TRBD1 (5 bases). The germline V gene has CDR1 SQVTM and CDR2 ANQGSEA. Trimming cost V 4 bases and J 6 bases, with 9 bases left between them. This CDR3 comprises 12 residues. The CDR3 bases are TGCAGCGTTGGGGAGGGGTATGAAAAACTGTTTTTT. It codes for CSVGEGYEKLFF.